This record concerns one TCR beta chain sequence. The data originate from a study of blood T cell repertoires in COVID-19. Sequencing was performed with immunoSEQ multiplex PCR; in TCRdb, only in-frame clones are kept and a portion is missing. The table shows hundreds of thousands of clones, with 75% to 95% occurring only once. Trimming shortened V by 0 bases and J by 8 bases, and 8 bases separated the two germline ends. CDR1 is SGHTA, CDR2 FQGTGA, per germline. The CDR3 is 13 amino acids. This sequence joins TRBV7-3 and TRBJ2-1, with unresolved D. The clonotype comes from a woman under 30 who had recovered from COVID-19. Sequencing was carried out using PBMCs or T cells enriched from blood (not recorded which). CDR3 protein: CASSLTSADEQFF. In DNA form, the CDR3 reads TGTGCCAGCAGCTTAACATCGGCGGATGAGCAGTTCTTC.